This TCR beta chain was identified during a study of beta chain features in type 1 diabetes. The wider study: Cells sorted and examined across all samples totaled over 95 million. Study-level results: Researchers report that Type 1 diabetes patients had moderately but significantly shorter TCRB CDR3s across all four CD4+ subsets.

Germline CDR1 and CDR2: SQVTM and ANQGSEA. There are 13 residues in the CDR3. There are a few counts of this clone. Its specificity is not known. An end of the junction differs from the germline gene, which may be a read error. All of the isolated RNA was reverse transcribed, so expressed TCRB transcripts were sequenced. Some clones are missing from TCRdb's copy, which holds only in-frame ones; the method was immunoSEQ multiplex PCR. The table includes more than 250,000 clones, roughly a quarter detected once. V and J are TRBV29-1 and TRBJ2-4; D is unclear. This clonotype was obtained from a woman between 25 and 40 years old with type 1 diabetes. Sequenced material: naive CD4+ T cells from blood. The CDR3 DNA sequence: TGCAGTGTTGGGCTGTTAGCCAAAAACATTCAGTACTTC. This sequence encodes CSVGLLAKNIQYF.